Below are 21 T cell receptor beta chains sequenced from a single sample in a study of blood T cells in healthy people across ages. Next came a second PCR, run for roughly 6 to 11 cycles, which used a sample-barcoded 5' primer along with a J-beta primer mix. One entry per CDR3 protein, called by TCRdb with MiXCR from the 5' RACE reads. Here the sample spans 800,000 to 1,000,000 distinct CDR3 sequences, about 48% being singletons. Sequencing was carried out using blood. These receptors originate from a man aged 25-45 years in good health.

The V call is TRBV6-2 or TRBV6-3, the J call TRBJ1-5; D unresolved. The CDR3 sequence is 11 residues long. V gave up 7 bases and J gave up 9 bases, with 10 bases separating them. Germline values: CDR1 MNHEY, CDR2 SVGEGT. The DNA of the CDR3 is TGTGCCAGCAAAGCGGAGGGGCCCCAGCATTTT. Amino acid sequence: CASKAEGPQHF.

V gene TRBV27 combines with J gene TRBJ1-2, with TRBD1 matching over 7 bases. Germline CDR1 reads MNHEY; CDR2 reads SMNVEV (reference sequence). The CDR3 is 14 amino acids. With 8 bases clipped from V and 1 base from J, the junction kept 7 bases outside the gene matches. CDR3 sequence: CASGYRGLNYGYTF. The DNA of the CDR3 is TGTGCCAGCGGCTACAGGGGTCTTAACTATGGCTACACCTTC.

This rearrangement joins TRBV6-1 to TRBJ1-5, with D perhaps TRBD1 (6 bases). This CDR3 has 15 amino acids. V was pared by 1 base and J by 4 bases, with 11 bases between. Germline V CDR1 and CDR2: MNHNS, SASEGT. The CDR3 coding sequence is TGTGCCAGCAGTGAAGACAGGGTTCCGAATCAGCCCCAGCATTTT. Residues: CASSEDRVPNQPQHF.

This clonotype turned up a few times. V gene TRBV7-2 combines with J gene TRBJ2-7; 7 bases align to TRBD1. The CDR3 totals 15 residues. With 5 bases clipped from V and 3 bases from J, the junction kept 10 bases outside the gene matches. Germline loops: CDR1 SGHTA, CDR2 FQGNSA. This CDR3 is CASSPTGTSGYEQYF. CDR3 DNA sequence: TGTGCCAGCAGCCCGACAGGGACCTCAGGCTACGAGCAGTACTTC.

The chain carries TRBV27 and TRBJ2-4; TRBD1 matches at 8 bases. This CDR3 is built from 16 residues. Germline lookup yields CDR1 MNHEY and CDR2 SMNVEV (reference sequence). With V trimmed by 4 bases and J by 0 bases, 5 bases remained unmatched. This CDR3 is CASSWTGNLAKNIQYF. CDR3 bases: TGTGCCAGCAGTTGGACAGGGAACCTAGCCAAAAACATTCAGTACTTC.

The chain recombines TRBV20-1 with TRBJ2-4; 14 bases fit TRBD2. The CDR3 extends over 17 amino acids. Germline CDR1 reads DFQATT; CDR2 reads SNEGSKA (reference sequence). Trimming took 3 bases from V and 0 from J; bases not matched to a gene: 4. Written as DNA, the CDR3 is TGCAGTGCTAGGGGACTAGCGGGGGCTAGAGCCAAAAACATTCAGTACTTC. Translated: CSARGLAGARAKNIQYF.

The chain combines TRBV4-3 with TRBJ2-3; D tentatively reads TRBD1 or TRBD2 (5 bases each). V shed 1 base and J shed 2 bases, with 16 bases lying between them. This CDR3 is built from 17 residues. Germline V CDR1 and CDR2: LGHNA, YSLEER. The DNA of the CDR3 is TGCGCCAGCAGCCAAGTCGGGCCTAACGGGGCCACAGATACGCAGTATTTT. Translating gives CASSQVGPNGATDTQYF.

This clonotype was counted only a few times. This chain joins TRBV20-1 and TRBJ2-1, with 9 positions matching TRBD2. V trimming: 4 bases; J trimming: 6 bases; junction bases outside the gene matches: 13. Germline assignment: CDR1 DFQATT and CDR2 SNEGSKA (reference sequence). The CDR3 has 16 residues. CDR3 protein: CSAIRSTSGASNEQFF. CDR3 coding DNA: TGCAGTGCTATAAGATCGACTAGCGGAGCATCCAATGAGCAGTTCTTC.

Only a few counts were recorded for this clonotype. The rearrangement joins TRBV10-3 to TRBJ1-6; possibly TRBD1 for D (6 bases). The ends were cut back, 10 bases at V and 5 bases at J, with 18 bases in the middle. This CDR3 region has 15 residues. Germline V gene data show CDR1 as ENHRY and CDR2 as SYGVKD. The CDR3 spells CATKEGGVNNSPLHF. The CDR3 DNA reads TGTGCCACAAAAGAAGGGGGAGTAAATAATTCACCCCTCCACTTT.

This clonotype was found a few times. The V gene is TRBV7-6, the J gene TRBJ2-5; TRBD1 matches 7 bases. The CDR3 runs 15 residues. V shed 5 bases, J shed 4 bases, and the junction held 10 bases outside the gene matches. Per the germline V gene, CDR1 is SGHVS and CDR2 is FNYEAQ. The CDR3, as DNA: TGTGCCAGCAGCCGGGGACAGCCCCGCGGAGAGACCCAGTACTTC. Translation: CASSRGQPRGETQYF.

This clonotype came up a few times. This chain joins TRBV28 and TRBJ2-7; D possibly corresponds to TRBD1 (5 bases). Germline V gene lookup returns CDR1 MDHEN and CDR2 SYDVKM. This CDR3 has 17 amino acids. V lost 3 bases and J lost 0, with 18 bases in between. The chain's CDR3 is CASSFHGRSDSSYEQYF. CDR3 sequence (DNA): TGTGCCAGCAGTTTCCACGGACGCAGCGACAGCTCCTACGAGCAGTACTTC.

This rearrangement joins TRBV7-9 to TRBJ2-1; no reliable D call. CDR3 length: 14 amino acids. CDR1 and CDR2 (germline): SEHNR, FQNEAQ (reference sequence). V gave up 5 bases and J gave up 9 bases, with 17 bases separating them. The CDR3 region is CASSHRPTLAEQFF. The CDR3 nucleotides are TGTGCCAGCAGCCACCGCCCCACATTGGCTGAGCAGTTCTTC.

V is TRBV28 and J is TRBJ2-3; 11 bases line up with TRBD2. V gave up 2 bases and J gave up 6 bases; unmatched junction bases: 7. Germline V gives CDR1 MDHEN, CDR2 SYDVKM. This CDR3 spans 16 amino acids. CDR3 nucleotides: TGTGCCAGCAGTTTAAGTGGGCTAGCGGGGGGTGATACGCAGTATTTT. This gives the protein CASSLSGLAGGDTQYF. The whole variable domain, remainder taken from reference TRBV28 and TRBJ2-3, is DVKVTQSSRYLVKRTGEKVFLECVQDMDHENMFWYRQDPGLGLRLIYFSYDVKMKEKGDIPEGYSVSREKKERFSLILESASTNQTSMYLCASSLSGLAGGDTQYFGPGTRLTVL.

The J gene is TRBJ2-1, the V gene TRBV12-3 or TRBV12-4; no clear D gene. Trimming shortened V by 2 bases and J by 8 bases, and 13 bases separated the two germline ends. This CDR3 has 14 residues. The CDR3 DNA sequence: TGTGCCAGCAGTTTACGTAGGCCCCCTGATGAGCAGTTCTTC. This gives the protein CASSLRRPPDEQFF.

The chain combines TRBV2 with TRBJ2-1; weak D call: TRBD1 (6 bases). CDR1 and CDR2 (germline): SNHLY, FYNNEI. The CDR3 extends over 14 amino acids. The ends were cut back, 3 bases at V and 9 bases at J, with 15 bases in the middle. The DNA for the CDR3 is TGTGCCAGCAGTGACCCCAGGGGCGGTAGTGAGCAGTTCTTC. This sequence encodes CASSDPRGGSEQFF.

The rearrangement joins TRBV30 to TRBJ2-3; tentative D call: TRBD2 (6 bases). The CDR3 extends over 15 amino acids. Germline CDR1 GTSNPN, CDR2 SVGIG (reference sequence). The V and J ends lost 6 bases and 5 bases respectively, with 21 bases between them. The CDR3 nucleotides are TGTGCCTGTCGTTTGGCGGGGTCTGGGGGAGATACGCAGTATTTT. Translated: CACRLAGSGGDTQYF.

CDR3 residues: CASSGGGTRAYEQYF. CDR3 bases: TGTGCCAGCAGTGGGGGGGGCACCCGAGCCTACGAGCAGTACTTC. The rearrangement uses TRBV28 and TRBJ2-7, with D perhaps matching TRBD2 (7 bases). V lost 5 bases to trimming and J lost 2 bases, with 16 bases between them. This CDR3 spans 15 amino acids. Germline V lookup: CDR1 MDHEN, CDR2 SYDVKM.

This clonotype was detected many times. The V gene is TRBV29-1, the J gene TRBJ2-1; D is unclear. This CDR3 spans 14 amino acids. The V and J ends lost 2 bases and 4 bases respectively, with 12 bases between them. Germline V lookup: CDR1 SQVTM, CDR2 ANQGSEA. In nucleotides, the CDR3 is TGCAGCGTTGAAAAGGGCCGGCTTTACAATGAGCAGTTCTTC. Translating it yields CSVEKGRLYNEQFF.

V and J are TRBV10-3 and TRBJ2-2; 9 bases map to TRBD2. CDR1 and CDR2 from the germline V gene are ENHRY and SYGVKD. V lost 10 bases and J lost 4; bases outside the gene matches: 13. This CDR3 contains 16 residues. The CDR3 coding sequence is TGTGCCAGCTCTAGCGGGAAAACACTGAGCACCGGGGAGCTGTTTTTT. Amino acids: CASSSGKTLSTGELFF.

The J gene is TRBJ2-3, the V gene TRBV20-1; 8 positions agree with TRBD1. The V segment lost 6 bases and the J segment 3 bases; nucleotides outside the gene matches: 14. In germline, CDR1 is DFQATT, CDR2 SNEGSKA (reference sequence). CDR3 length: 16 residues. As DNA, the CDR3 is TGCAGTGCAAGACCAGGACAGGGCGGATGGACAGATACGCAGTATTTT. Translation: CSARPGQGGWTDTQYF.

This clonotype was observed a few times. V usage is TRBV18 and J usage is TRBJ2-7, with TRBD1 matching over 10 bases. Germline lookup yields CDR1 KGHSH and CDR2 LQKENI. The CDR3 has 16 amino acids. With 6 bases clipped from V and 5 bases from J, the junction kept 13 bases outside the gene matches. CDR3 in amino acids: CASSMDRDRGGHEQYF. CDR3 DNA sequence: TGTGCCAGCTCCATGGACCGGGACAGGGGAGGCCACGAGCAGTACTTC.